The source of this T cell receptor beta chain is a study of control samples from healthy donors and cancer patients. Profiling relied on immunoSEQ multiplex PCR, and the TCRdb table lists in-frame clones only, not all of them. The sample carries under 450,000 clones, roughly 90% recorded once. Germline CDR1 is KGHDR and CDR2 is SFDVKD. The CDR3 spans 15 residues. J gave up 7 bases and V 5 bases, and 8 bases lay outside the gene matches. The sample consisted of PBMCs. This rearrangement joins TRBV24-1 to TRBJ2-1; TRBD1 matches at 9 bases. The TCR was taken from a man aged 40-50 years with head and neck cancer. In DNA form, the CDR3 reads TGTGCCACCAGTGCCCCGGGACAGGGAGAGAATGAGCAGTTCTTC. This sequence encodes CATSAPGQGENEQFF.